The 11 T cell receptor beta chains given below trace back to one sample, sequenced in a study of cytomegalovirus exposure and HLA in healthy donors. The PCR was carried out with 60 Vbeta primers and 13 Jbeta primers. Sequencing was performed with immunoSEQ multiplex PCR; in TCRdb, only in-frame clones are kept and a portion is missing. The table lists around 64,000 clones, 65% to 90% of them singletons. The source material was PBMCs. All receptors come from a female donor in good health and CMV-seronegative.

The J gene is TRBJ2-2, the V gene TRBV11-3, with TRBD1 identical over 7 bases. Looked up from germline, CDR1 is SGHNT and CDR2 is YENEEA. The V segment lost 5 bases and the J segment 0 bases; nucleotides outside the gene matches: 6. The CDR3 covers 16 residues. The CDR3, as DNA: TGTGCCAGCAGCCGAACAGGGGCCGCGAACACCGGGGAGCTGTTTTTT. It translates to CASSRTGAANTGELFF.

The V and J genes are TRBV10-3 and TRBJ1-1; D perhaps matches TRBD1 (5 bases). The V gene lost 3 bases and the J gene lost 5 bases, with 7 bases spanning the gap. The CDR3 extends over 12 amino acids. Germline-derived CDR1 and CDR2 are ENHRY and SYGVKD. CDR3 sequence: CAISEGDTEAFF. CDR3 nucleotides: TGTGCCATCAGTGAAGGGGATACTGAAGCTTTCTTT.

The gene calls are TRBV7-2 and TRBJ1-4; unclear D gene. V was pared by 2 bases and J by 5 bases, with 6 bases between. The CDR3 is 13 amino acids. The germline gives CDR1 SGHTA, CDR2 FQGNSA. CDR3 nucleotides: TGTGCCAGCAGCTTATACCGGAATGAAAAACTGTTTTTT. It specifies CASSLYRNEKLFF.

V gene TRBV28 combines with J gene TRBJ1-2; D possibly corresponds to TRBD1 (5 bases). This CDR3 spans 14 amino acids. In germline, CDR1 is MDHEN, CDR2 SYDVKM. The ends were cut back, 6 bases at V and 4 bases at J, with 15 bases in the middle. The CDR3 DNA follows: TGTGCCAGCAGGTCCGACAGTCTTAGCTATGGCTACACCTTC. Amino acid sequence: CASRSDSLSYGYTF.

The chain joins TRBV4-2 to TRBJ1-1; D uncertain. The germline gives CDR1 LGHNA, CDR2 YNFKEQ. The CDR3 runs to 14 residues. With 0 bases removed from V and 0 bases from J, the gap between germline ends came to 5 bases. CDR3 region: CASSQESLNTEAFF. CDR3 nucleotides: TGTGCCAGCAGCCAAGAGAGCCTGAACACTGAAGCTTTCTTT.

In its sample, this clone was seen once. J is TRBJ2-3 and V is TRBV7-2; D perhaps matches TRBD2 (6 bases). From germline, CDR1 is SGHTA and CDR2 FQGNSA. This CDR3 has 15 amino acids. With 1 base removed from V and 1 base from J, the gap between germline ends came to 9 bases. The CDR3 region is CASSLGWGGTDTQYF. In DNA form, the CDR3 reads TGTGCCAGCAGCTTAGGATGGGGGGGCACAGATACGCAGTATTTT. Combining the CDR3 with reference TRBV7-2 and TRBJ2-3 gives the whole variable domain GAGVSQSPSNKVTEKGKDVELRCDPISGHTALYWYRQSLGQGLEFLIYFQGNSAPDKSGLPSDRFSAERTGGSVSTLTIQRTQQEDSAVYLCASSLGWGGTDTQYFGPGTRLTVL.

The rearrangement joins TRBV27 to TRBJ2-7; D is perhaps TRBD2 (6 bases). Germline values: CDR1 MNHEY, CDR2 SMNVEV (reference sequence). The CDR3 sequence is 12 residues long. The ends were cut back, 7 bases at V and 5 bases at J, with 12 bases in the middle. This CDR3 is CASTSGGNEQYF. CDR3 coding DNA: TGTGCCAGCACCTCCGGAGGGAACGAGCAGTACTTC.

This rearrangement joins TRBV5-5 to TRBJ1-5, with D possibly being TRBD1 (5 bases). CDR1 SGHKS and CDR2 YYEKEE come from the germline V gene (reference sequence). CDR3 length: 15 amino acids. The ends were cut back, 0 bases at V and 0 bases at J, with 7 bases in the middle. The CDR3 spells CASSLARASNQPQHF. The CDR3 DNA follows: TGTGCCAGCAGCTTGGCCAGGGCTAGCAATCAGCCCCAGCATTTT. The whole variable domain, remainder taken from reference TRBV5-5 and TRBJ1-5, is DAGVTQSPTHLIKTRGQQVTLRCSPISGHKSVSWYQQVLGQGPQFIFQYYEKEERGRGNFPDRFSARQFPNYSSELNVNALLLGDSALYLCASSLARASNQPQHFGDGTRLSIL.

V usage is TRBV19 and J usage is TRBJ2-7; TRBD1 matches at 9 bases. Germline V gene lookup returns CDR1 LNHDA and CDR2 SQIVND (reference sequence). The CDR3 length is 14 residues. V lost 5 bases, J lost 4 bases, and 6 bases stayed unmatched. CDR3 amino acids: CASSVGQGLYEQYF. The CDR3 DNA reads TGTGCCAGTAGTGTGGGACAGGGACTTTACGAGCAGTACTTC.

J is TRBJ1-6 and V is TRBV7-6, with D uncertain. The CDR3 loop spans 14 amino acids. Germline V lookup: CDR1 SGHVS, CDR2 FNYEAQ. Trimming stripped 5 bases from V and 10 bases from J, with 15 bases between. This chain's CDR3 is CASSRERRGSPLHF. The CDR3 DNA is TGTGCCAGCAGCCGGGAGAGGCGTGGATCACCCCTCCACTTT.

This sequence joins TRBV19 and TRBJ2-1; 14 bases line up with TRBD2. Trimming took 5 bases from V and 2 from J; bases not matched to a gene: 8. Germline-derived CDR1 and CDR2 are LNHDA and SQIVND (reference sequence). The CDR3 sequence is 18 residues long. CDR3 loop: CASSQNKTSGRAYNEQFF. The CDR3 bases are TGTGCCAGTAGTCAAAACAAGACTAGCGGGAGGGCCTACAATGAGCAGTTCTTC. Full variable domain (remainder filled in from reference TRBV19 and TRBJ2-1): DGGITQSPKYLFRKEGQNVTLSCEQNLNHDAMYWYRQDPGQGLRLIYYSQIVNDFQKGDIAEGYSVSREKKESFPLTVTSAQKNPTAFYLCASSQNKTSGRAYNEQFFGPGTRLTVL.